This TCR beta chain appears in the sequencing data of a study of PD-L1 blockade in urothelial cancer. Whole-study context: Atezolizumab was started by patients in 2014 at 1,200 mg intravenously every 3 weeks. Of prior chemotherapy regimens, patients had received between 0 and 3. Blood samples contained a median about 150,000 T cells.

Synthetic TCR analog templates were spiked into all PCRs individually. Produced via immunoSEQ multiplex PCR; TCRdb's table is partial and in-frame only. The sample includes around 50,000 clones, more than 80% of them seen just once. The sample's time point: pretreatment peripheral blood. The CDR3 is 14 residues long. The V gene lost 0 bases and the J gene lost 5 bases, with 10 bases spanning the gap. The V gene's germline CDR1 is SGDLS and CDR2 YYNGEE. The chain combines TRBV9 with TRBJ2-3, with D perhaps matching TRBD1 (6 bases). The sequenced sample was PBMCs, obtained around atezolizumab (anti-PD-L1) treatment. The TCR originated in a man aged 50 to 60 with urothelial cancer. The CDR3 nucleotides are TGTGCCAGCAGCGTAGCTCCCAGGGGAGATACGCAGTATTTT. Its translation: CASSVAPRGDTQYF.